This T cell receptor beta chain originates from a study of CD8 T cells in Susac syndrome. Study in general: Clinically active disease was present in 5 or 6 of the sequenced Susac syndrome patients. About 8 of these patients were in remission.

The CDR3 consists of 14 residues. CDR1 is SGDLS, CDR2 YYNGEE, per germline. Trimming removed 0 bases from V and 4 bases from J, with 9 bases in between. Patients with Susac syndrome fulfilled recently defined diagnostic criteria for definite or probable disease. TEMRA cells were FACS-enriched, unlike CD8+ and CD4+ T cells, which were negatively isolated. Reverse transcription of 0.5 to 1 ug RNA was performed with random hexamers. TCRdb itself ran the immunoSEQ multiplex PCR reads through MiXCR, one entry per CDR3 protein. The table shows under 200,000 distinct CDR3 sequences, with roughly 94% occurring only once.

The TCR was taken from a human donor with Susac syndrome. The sequenced sample was CD4+ T cells from PBMCs. The J gene is TRBJ2-3, the V gene TRBV9; no clear D gene. DNA of the CDR3: TGTGCCAGCAGCGTAGAAAAGTATCCAGATACGCAGTATTTT. Its translation: CASSVEKYPDTQYF.